These 24 T cell receptor beta chains came from one sample sequenced in a study of post-analysis software for immune sequencing data. Their antigens are not known. cDNA libraries of TCR beta carried unique molecular identifiers. TCRdb reprocessed the PCR reads via MiXCR and lists one record per CDR3 protein. The repertoire holds approximately 730,000 distinct CDR3 sequences, with around 45% as singletons. Whole-study results and caveats: About five TRBV segments, including TRBV5-6, TRBV5-1 and TRBV20-1, were more frequent in patients than controls.

Source material: blood. These receptors were obtained from a girl aged 10 to 17 with multiple sclerosis.

There are a few counts of this clonotype. J is TRBJ2-1 and V is TRBV20-1, with D possibly TRBD2 on 6 matching bases. The CDR3 sequence is 16 residues long. Germline V gene sequence: CDR1 DFQATT, CDR2 SNEGSKA (reference sequence). Trimming shortened V by 3 bases and J by 5 bases, and 20 bases separated the two germline ends. The CDR3 DNA follows: TGCAGTGCTAGTAATCCGGGGAGGAGAGGGGACAATGAGCAGTTCTTC. It translates to CSASNPGRRGDNEQFF.

This clonotype showed up just a few times. The CDR3 DNA sequence: TGTGCCAGCAGACCGGACAGCCTCTATGGCTACACCTTC. Residues: CASRPDSLYGYTF. The rearrangement uses TRBV12-3 or TRBV12-4 and TRBJ1-2, with a tentative D call TRBD1 (6 bases). V was trimmed by 6 bases and J by 4 bases, leaving 12 bases between them. The CDR3 sequence is 13 residues long.

The gene calls are TRBV2 and TRBJ1-5; D is uncertain. Germline V CDR1 and CDR2: SNHLY, FYNNEI. CDR3 length: 13 residues. With 6 bases removed from V and 4 bases from J, the gap between germline ends came to 10 bases. The chain's CDR3 is CASSDRINQPQHF. Written as DNA, the CDR3 is TGTGCCAGCAGCGACCGTATAAATCAGCCCCAGCATTTT.

Points on this clonotype: The junction departs from the called germline gene at one end, perhaps through a read error. This chain uses TRBV12-3 or TRBV12-4 with TRBJ2-7; 10 nucleotides match TRBD2. The CDR3 spans 15 residues. The CDR3 protein is CASRLAGGSSYEQYF. The CDR3 DNA sequence: TGTGCCAGCAGGTTAGCGGGAGGAAGCTCCTACGAGCAGTACTTC.

V is TRBV7-3 and J is TRBJ2-2; D is undetermined. V lost 5 bases and J 6 bases, leaving 16 bases between the germline ends. Germline CDR1 is SGHTA and CDR2 is FQGTGA. This CDR3 region has 15 residues. CDR3 residues: CASSLRPSFAGELFF. The CDR3 DNA follows: TGTGCCAGCAGCCTAAGACCCTCATTTGCCGGGGAGCTGTTTTTT.

This clonotype has only a few counts. Compared with germline, one end of the junction differs, possibly owing to a read error. The V gene is TRBV18, the J gene TRBJ1-1, with 7 bases aligning to TRBD1. Germline CDR1 and CDR2: KGHSH and LQKENI. This CDR3 spans 14 amino acids. The CDR3 reads CASSQGAASTEVFF. The CDR3 nucleotides read TGTGCCAGCTCACAGGGGGCCGCCTCTACGGAAGTTTTCTTT. Full variable domain (remainder filled in from reference TRBV18 and TRBJ1-1): NAGVMQNPRHLVRRRGQEARLRCSPMKGHSHVYWYRQLPEEGLKFMVYLQKENIIDESGMPKERFSAEFPKEGPSILRIQQVVRGDSAAYFCASSQGAASTEVFFGQGTRLTVV.

The chain joins TRBV7-9 to TRBJ2-7; 10 positions agree with TRBD2. Judging by the DNA end, TRBJ2-1 fits better; the J call may be wrong. The V gene's germline CDR1 is SEHNR and CDR2 FQNEAQ (reference sequence). There are 14 residues in the CDR3. The CDR3 region is CASSSRLAGDEQFF. For the CDR3, the DNA is TGTGCCAGCAGCTCCCGCCTAGCGGGAGATGAGCAGTTCTTC.

The rearrangement uses TRBV15 and TRBJ2-7; 8 nucleotides line up with TRBD2. The V gene's germline CDR1 is LNHNV and CDR2 YYDKDF (reference sequence). The CDR3 consists of 15 residues. Trimming cost V 1 base and J 5 bases; bases outside gene matches: 7. In DNA form, the CDR3 reads TGTGCCACCAGCAGAGGGTCGGGACTAGGACACGAGCAGTACTTC. Translated, it gives CATSRGSGLGHEQYF.

This clonotype was counted between two and nine times. The genes are TRBV2 and TRBJ2-1, with D possibly being TRBD2 (5 bases). This CDR3 comprises 11 residues. The germline V gene encodes CDR1 SNHLY and CDR2 FYNNEI. The V gene lost 8 bases and the J gene lost 7 bases, with 9 bases spanning the gap. CDR3 bases: TGTGCCAGCCCGGACTCTAATGAGCAGTTCTTC. This translates into CASPDSNEQFF.

This clonotype was counted between two and nine times. V is TRBV4-3 and J is TRBJ2-5; no firm D call. V lost 5 bases and J 3 bases, leaving 7 bases between the germline ends. Germline values: CDR1 LGHNA, CDR2 YSLEER. This CDR3 is built from 12 residues. CDR3 DNA: TGCGCCAGCAGCGGGAAGGAAGAGACCCAGTACTTC. Its translation: CASSGKEETQYF.

The chain uses TRBV27 and TRBJ2-3, with 9 bases identical to TRBD1. The ends lost 4 bases at V and 0 bases at J; junction bases unmatched: 8. This CDR3 has 17 residues. The germline V gene has CDR1 MNHEY and CDR2 SMNVEV (reference sequence). The DNA for the CDR3 is TGTGCCAGCAGTTACGGGACAGGGAGCCCTAGCACAGATACGCAGTATTTT. It yields the protein CASSYGTGSPSTDTQYF.

This clonotype was seen a few times. This rearrangement joins TRBV11-2 to TRBJ2-1, with a tentative D call TRBD1 (5 bases). V dropped 3 bases and J dropped 4 bases, with 16 bases sitting between them. The length of the CDR3 is 16 residues. Germline CDR1 SGHAT, CDR2 FQNNGV. The CDR3 is CASSFSRFQGYNEQFF. The CDR3 DNA is TGTGCCAGCAGCTTTTCCCGATTTCAGGGTTACAATGAGCAGTTCTTC.

The chain joins TRBV7-9 to TRBJ1-2, with 10 nucleotides matching TRBD1. The germline V gene encodes CDR1 SEHNR and CDR2 FQNEAQ (reference sequence). The ends lost 2 bases at V and 1 base at J; junction bases unmatched: 7. CDR3 size: 17 residues. As DNA, the CDR3 is TGTGCCAGCAGCTTAAACGGCGACAGGGGGCTTAACTATGGCTACACCTTC. It translates to CASSLNGDRGLNYGYTF.

This clonotype was counted only a few times. The CDR3 here is CSARLQGGQYF. The CDR3, as DNA: TGCAGTGCTAGACTCCAGGGGGGGCAGTACTTC. The chain carries TRBV20-1 and TRBJ2-5; D is perhaps TRBD1 or TRBD2 (7 bases each). Germline values: CDR1 DFQATT, CDR2 SNEGSKA (reference sequence). V dropped 2 bases and J dropped 11 bases, with 12 bases sitting between them. The CDR3 loop spans 11 amino acids.

In this sample, this clonotype turned up a few times. The gene calls are TRBV7-2 and TRBJ2-7; tentatively, D is TRBD1 or TRBD2 (5 bases each). Germline V lookup: CDR1 SGHTA, CDR2 FQGNSA. The CDR3 runs to 14 residues. The V and J ends lost 4 bases and 2 bases respectively, with 12 bases between them. CDR3 region: CASSSRDQPYEQYF. CDR3 nucleotides: TGTGCCAGCAGCTCTAGGGACCAGCCCTACGAGCAGTACTTC.

The chain carries TRBV5-6 and TRBJ2-7, with D hard to call. CDR3 length: 14 amino acids. Germline lookup yields CDR1 SGHDT and CDR2 YYEEEE. V lost 2 bases and J 1 base, leaving 10 bases between the germline ends. As DNA, the CDR3 is TGTGCCAGCAGCTTTATTGGGCCTTCCTACGAGCAGTACTTC. Residues: CASSFIGPSYEQYF.

The genes are TRBV7-2 and TRBJ2-3; D perhaps matches TRBD2 (6 bases). The CDR3 contains 15 residues. Trimming removed 2 bases from V and 2 bases from J, with 11 bases in between. CDR1 is SGHTA, CDR2 FQGNSA, per germline. CDR3 nucleotides: TGTGCCAGCAGCTTAACGGACTACTACACAGATACGCAGTATTTT. This encodes CASSLTDYYTDTQYF.

This clonotype showed up just a few times. This chain links TRBV6-2 or TRBV6-3 with TRBJ1-1; possibly TRBD1 for D (5 bases). From germline, CDR1 is MNHEY and CDR2 SVGEGT. The germline V and J ends were trimmed by 2 bases and 1 base, with 8 bases remaining between them. CDR3 length: 14 residues. The CDR3 loop is CASSYRGWNTEAFF. Here the CDR3 DNA reads TGTGCCAGCAGTTACAGGGGATGGAACACTGAAGCTTTCTTT.

The J gene is TRBJ2-3, the V gene TRBV20-1; TRBD2 agrees at 10 bases. Looked up from germline, CDR1 is DFQATT and CDR2 is SNEGSKA (reference sequence). V gave up 3 bases and J gave up 3 bases; unmatched junction bases: 12. The CDR3 consists of 17 residues. The CDR3 DNA reads TGCAGTGCTAGCCGCGCTAGCGGGAGTGTAAGGACAGATACGCAGTATTTT. It translates to CSASRASGSVRTDTQYF.

CDR3 bases: TGTGCCAGCAGTGCGGGCCCTCGACCAAATGAGCAGTTCTTC. Residues: CASSAGPRPNEQFF. The V call is TRBV25-1, the J call TRBJ2-1, with no clear D. The CDR3 runs 14 residues. Germline V lookup: CDR1 MGHDK, CDR2 SYGVNS. V was pared by 4 bases and J by 7 bases, with 14 bases between.

Only one count was recorded for this clonotype. The gene calls are TRBV4-3 and TRBJ2-4; possible D gene TRBD2, 6 bases. The V end was cut by 3 bases, the J end by 13 bases, with 19 bases between. The CDR3 sequence is 14 residues long. Germline-derived CDR1 and CDR2 are LGHNA and YSLEER. The CDR3 region is CASSHGLAPYEQYF. The CDR3 DNA sequence: TGCGCCAGCAGCCACGGGCTAGCGCCGTATGAGCAGTACTTC.

The chain links TRBV3-1 to TRBJ2-7; 10 nucleotides line up with TRBD1. Germline values: CDR1 LGHDT, CDR2 YNNKEL (reference sequence). Trimming at V came to 5 bases and at J to 3 bases, leaving 19 bases not matched to a gene. The CDR3 runs to 19 residues. The CDR3 here is CASSAAGTGEWSLFYEQYF. CDR3 bases: TGTGCCAGCAGCGCAGCCGGGACAGGGGAATGGTCCCTATTCTACGAGCAGTACTTC.

The chain combines TRBV30 with TRBJ2-1, with D possibly matching TRBD2 (6 bases). This CDR3 spans 12 amino acids. From germline, CDR1 is GTSNPN and CDR2 SVGIG (reference sequence). V lost 2 bases to trimming and J lost 6 bases, with 8 bases between them. CDR3 in DNA: TGTGCCTGGAGTAGCGGGCGCAATGAGCAGTTCTTC. This sequence encodes CAWSSGRNEQFF.

The CDR3 sequence: CASSGATSNQPQHF. The CDR3 region has the DNA TGCGCCAGCAGTGGAGCCACCTCAAATCAGCCCCAGCATTTT. The chain uses TRBV10-2 and TRBJ1-5; D unresolved. The CDR3 runs to 14 residues. Per germline, CDR1 WSHSY and CDR2 SAAADI. V lost 4 bases to trimming and J lost 4 bases, with 11 bases between them.